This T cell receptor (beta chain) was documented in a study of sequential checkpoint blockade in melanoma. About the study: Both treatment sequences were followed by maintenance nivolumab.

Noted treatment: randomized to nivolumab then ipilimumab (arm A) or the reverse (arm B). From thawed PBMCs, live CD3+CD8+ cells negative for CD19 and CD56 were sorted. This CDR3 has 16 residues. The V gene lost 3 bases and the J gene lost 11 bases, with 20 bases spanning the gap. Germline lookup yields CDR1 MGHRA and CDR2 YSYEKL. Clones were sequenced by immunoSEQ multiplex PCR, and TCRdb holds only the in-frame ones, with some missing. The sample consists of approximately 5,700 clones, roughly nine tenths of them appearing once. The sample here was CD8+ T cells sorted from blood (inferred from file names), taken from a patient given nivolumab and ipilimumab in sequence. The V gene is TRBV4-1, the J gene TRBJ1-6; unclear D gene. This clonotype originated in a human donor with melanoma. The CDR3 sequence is CASSQTLRDPPTPLHF. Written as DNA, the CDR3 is TGCGCCAGCAGCCAGACCTTACGGGATCCCCCAACACCCCTCCACTTT.